The subject of this entry is one T cell receptor beta chain. The antigen remains unidentified. The data stem from a study of T cell responses to AZD1222 COVID-19 vaccine. General study results and limits: The sample set comprised mostly white British donors with more females, and clonal diversity was possibly underestimated.

TCRdb's copy holds only in-frame clones and misses some; the assay was immunoSEQ multiplex PCR. The repertoire holds about 200,000 clones, with approximately 86% as singletons. The V and J ends lost 4 bases and 4 bases, in that order; junction bases with no gene match: 8. Germline V gene data show CDR1 as SEHNR and CDR2 as FQNEAQ (reference sequence). This CDR3 spans 16 amino acids. Sequenced here: peripheral blood, sampled on day 0 of AZD1222 vaccination. The TCR was taken from an adult in good health. The chain is built from TRBV7-9 and TRBJ1-5, with 9 bases that match TRBD1. In DNA form, the CDR3 reads TGTGCCAGCAGCTCGTCGGGGACAGGGCCTAATCAGCCCCAGCATTTT. Translated, it gives CASSSSGTGPNQPQHF.